Below are 27 T cell receptor beta chains sequenced from a single sample in a study of shared clonotypes between healthy human individuals. Assay used: immunoSEQ multiplex PCR; TCRdb lists only in-frame clones, some missing. The table has about 110,000 clones, under 70% seen once. Sequenced input: memory CD8+ T cells sorted from blood. Subset noted: CD45RO+ cells pooled with CCR7-negative TemRA cells. The source of these receptors is a woman aged 25 to 45 in good health.

The table lists this clone with many counts. The CDR3 sequence is CASSQETGNPSYEQYF. The CDR3 DNA reads TGCGCCAGCAGCCAAGAAACAGGAAACCCGTCCTACGAGCAGTACTTC. The V gene is TRBV4-1, the J gene TRBJ2-7, with D possibly being TRBD1 (5 bases). The length of the CDR3 is 16 residues. Germline lookup yields CDR1 MGHRA and CDR2 YSYEKL. V was trimmed by 0 bases and J by 1 base, leaving 13 bases between them.

This CDR3 reads CAINDRVGNSPLHF. CDR3 DNA sequence: TGTGCCATCAATGACAGGGTTGGGAATTCACCCCTCCACTTT. This rearrangement joins TRBV10-3 to TRBJ1-6; 7 nucleotides agree with TRBD1. The ends lost 7 bases at V and 7 bases at J; junction bases unmatched: 7. CDR3 length: 14 amino acids. The germline V gene has CDR1 ENHRY and CDR2 SYGVKD.

With regard to this clone: The same CDR3 is also encoded by other DNA sequences in this sample. J is TRBJ2-5 and V is TRBV10-3; tentative D call: TRBD2 (5 bases). V was trimmed by 0 bases and J by 2 bases, leaving 7 bases between them. The germline V gene encodes CDR1 ENHRY and CDR2 SYGVKD. CDR3 length: 14 amino acids. CDR3 nucleotide sequence: TGTGCCATCAGTGAGTCTCTAGCACAAGAGACCCAGTACTTC. This translates into CAISESLAQETQYF.

The chain has TRBV5-1 and TRBJ2-1, with 12 bases that match TRBD2. J was trimmed by 5 bases and V by 1 base; bases with no gene match: 13. The CDR3 is 19 residues long. Germline values: CDR1 SGHRS, CDR2 YFSETQ. Written as DNA, the CDR3 is TGCGCCAGCAGCTTGAATCTAGCGGGAGGGCCTGTTATCCACAATGAGCAGTTCTTC. Translation: CASSLNLAGGPVIHNEQFF.

This clone was seen a handful of times. The V gene is TRBV4-1, the J gene TRBJ1-1; D is undetermined. This CDR3 has 15 residues. The germline V gene encodes CDR1 MGHRA and CDR2 YSYEKL. Trimming removed 0 bases from V and 7 bases from J, with 15 bases in between. CDR3 in amino acids: CASSQEPLAALEAFF. The CDR3 bases are TGCGCCAGCAGCCAAGAGCCCTTGGCAGCGCTTGAAGCTTTCTTT.

The J gene is TRBJ2-7, the V gene TRBV19; 12 bases map to TRBD1. The V gene's germline CDR1 is LNHDA and CDR2 SQIVND (reference sequence). The CDR3 runs to 15 residues. V shed 6 bases, J shed 7 bases, and the junction held 10 bases outside the gene matches. CDR3 in amino acids: CASSPLGTGGQEQYF. The DNA of the CDR3 is TGTGCCAGTAGCCCACTAGGGACAGGGGGCCAAGAGCAGTACTTC.

V gene TRBV6-4 combines with J gene TRBJ2-7; 7 nucleotides agree with TRBD1. Germline CDR1 reads MRHNA; CDR2 reads SNTAGT. J gave up 5 bases and V 2 bases, and 9 bases lay outside the gene matches. The CDR3 covers 15 residues. The CDR3 bases are TGTGCCAGCAGTGACCGACCGGGACAGAAGCACGAGCAGTACTTC. This sequence encodes CASSDRPGQKHEQYF.

This clone turned up a few times. The gene calls are TRBV6-5 and TRBJ2-1, with 7 nucleotides matching TRBD1. The CDR3 consists of 15 residues. CDR1 is MNHEY and CDR2 is SVGAGI in the germline V gene. V trimming: 5 bases; J trimming: 1 base; junction bases outside the gene matches: 5. The CDR3 loop reads CASSNQGESYNEQFF. CDR3 sequence (DNA): TGTGCCAGCAGTAATCAGGGGGAGTCCTACAATGAGCAGTTCTTC.

The chain recombines TRBV4-1 with TRBJ1-1; 7 bases fit TRBD1. The CDR3 has 15 amino acids. With V trimmed by 3 bases and J by 3 bases, 7 bases remained unmatched. The V gene's germline CDR1 is MGHRA and CDR2 YSYEKL. In DNA, the CDR3 is TGCGCCAGCAGCCATTCAGGGGGGGCCGACACTGAAGCTTTCTTT. Its protein is CASSHSGGADTEAFF.

This chain connects TRBV28 to TRBJ2-1; D is uncertain. The germline CDR1 and CDR2 sequences are MDHEN and SYDVKM. The CDR3 covers 16 residues. With 6 bases removed from V and 0 bases from J, the gap between germline ends came to 15 bases. The CDR3 coding sequence is TGTGCCAGCAGCACCCTAGGGCAGACCTCCTACAATGAGCAGTTCTTC. It is translated as CASSTLGQTSYNEQFF.

This chain connects TRBV6-1 to TRBJ1-5, with TRBD1 matching over 8 bases. The V gene end was trimmed by 5 bases and the J gene end by 3 bases; junction bases not matched to a gene: 6. Germline V gene data show CDR1 as MNHNS and CDR2 as SASEGT. There are 15 residues in the CDR3. CDR3 sequence reads: CASSFSGQVNQPQHF. For the CDR3, the DNA is TGTGCCAGCAGTTTTTCGGGACAGGTCAATCAGCCCCAGCATTTT.

This clone was counted many times. The chain joins TRBV7-9 to TRBJ2-3, with a possible D match to TRBD1 (7 bases). V was cut by 1 base and J by 0 bases, with 14 bases left in between. Germline assignment: CDR1 SEHNR and CDR2 FQNEAQ (reference sequence). The CDR3 length is 17 residues. CDR3 sequence reads: CASSLEWAGGSTDTQYF. The CDR3 bases are TGTGCCAGCAGCTTAGAATGGGCAGGGGGGAGCACAGATACGCAGTATTTT.

The chain carries TRBV19 and TRBJ1-5; D gene uncertain. This CDR3 spans 17 amino acids. V lost 3 bases and J 0 bases, leaving 15 bases between the germline ends. The V gene's germline CDR1 is LNHDA and CDR2 SQIVND (reference sequence). The CDR3 spells CASSIGRATYSNQPQHF. The CDR3 DNA follows: TGTGCCAGTAGTATCGGAAGGGCCACTTATAGCAATCAGCCCCAGCATTTT.

The chain has TRBV19 and TRBJ1-1, with D maybe TRBD1 (6 bases). The V and J ends lost 6 bases and 6 bases respectively, with 17 bases between them. CDR1 is LNHDA, CDR2 SQIVND, per germline (reference sequence). The CDR3 consists of 14 residues. The DNA of the CDR3 is TGTGCCAGTAGGTTCGGGGGCGACTACTCTGAAGCTTTCTTT. Its translation: CASRFGGDYSEAFF.

To note about this clone: A clone one base away is much larger, so this may be a read error. This chain connects TRBV27 to TRBJ2-3; unclear D gene. With 2 bases removed from V and 4 bases from J, the gap between germline ends came to 7 bases. In germline, CDR1 is MNHEY, CDR2 SMNVEV (reference sequence). The CDR3 is 13 amino acids. CDR3 loop: CASSLISSDTQYF. CDR3 nucleotide sequence: TGTGCCAGCAGTTTAATTAGCTCAGATACGCAGTATTTT.

The rearrangement joins TRBV9 to TRBJ2-1; 8 bases fit TRBD2. CDR3 length: 16 amino acids. With V trimmed by 4 bases and J by 5 bases, 11 bases remained unmatched. Per the germline V gene, CDR1 is SGDLS and CDR2 is YYNGEE. The CDR3: CASSPSMGGRNNEQFF. The CDR3 DNA sequence: TGTGCCAGCAGCCCATCCATGGGCGGGAGGAACAATGAGCAGTTCTTC.

The rearrangement links TRBV11-2 to TRBJ1-2; tentative D call: TRBD1 (6 bases). V was shortened by 1 base and J by 1 base, with 22 bases between the two germline ends. The CDR3 length is 19 residues. Looked up from germline, CDR1 is SGHAT and CDR2 is FQNNGV. The CDR3 spells CASSLGSYRALDFNYGYTF. In DNA form, the CDR3 reads TGTGCCAGCAGCTTAGGCTCTTACAGGGCACTCGATTTTAACTATGGCTACACCTTC.

This rearrangement joins TRBV5-1 to TRBJ2-7; no definite D call. V gave up 0 bases and J gave up 4 bases, with 8 bases separating them. This CDR3 is built from 13 residues. In germline, CDR1 is SGHRS, CDR2 YFSETQ. For the CDR3, the DNA is TGCGCCAGCAGCTTGGACAGTAGATACGAGCAGTACTTC. It codes for CASSLDSRYEQYF. Combining the CDR3 with reference TRBV5-1 and TRBJ2-7 gives the whole variable domain KAGVTQTPRYLIKTRGQQVTLSCSPISGHRSVSWYQQTPGQGLQFLFEYFSETQRNKGNFPGRFSGRQFSNSRSEMNVSTLELGDSALYLCASSLDSRYEQYFGPGTRLTVT.

The chain employs TRBV11-3 and TRBJ1-5; tentative D call: TRBD1 (5 bases). Trimming took 5 bases from V and 0 from J, leaving 20 bases between them. Germline V gene lookup returns CDR1 SGHNT and CDR2 YENEEA. CDR3 length: 18 residues. In nucleotides, the CDR3 is TGTGCCAGCAGCCCCCCGGGTGGAGGACAATATAGCAATCAGCCCCAGCATTTT. It translates to CASSPPGGGQYSNQPQHF.

The chain employs TRBV25-1 and TRBJ2-5, with D perhaps TRBD2 (6 bases). The J call is uncertain, as TRBJ2-7 better fits the DNA end. Germline assignment: CDR1 MGHDK and CDR2 SYGVNS. The length of the CDR3 is 13 residues. The CDR3 coding sequence is TGTGCCAGCGGGGACTCGAGCTCCTACGAGCAGTACTTC. It codes for CASGDSSSYEQYF.

In its sample, this clone was seen many times. The chain carries TRBV6-4 and TRBJ2-2; TRBD2 matches at 9 bases. This CDR3 has 16 amino acids. V lost 3 bases and J lost 5; bases outside the gene matches: 7. Germline values: CDR1 MRHNA, CDR2 SNTAGT. The CDR3 DNA reads TGTGCCAGCAGTGAATCCGCTAGCGGGATAACCGGGGAGCTGTTTTTT. Amino acid sequence: CASSESASGITGELFF.

This clone appeared a few times. The chain has TRBV19 and TRBJ2-5; D unresolved. Trimming took off 3 bases at V and 1 base at J, with 9 bases between the two ends. Germline assignment: CDR1 LNHDA and CDR2 SQIVND (reference sequence). This CDR3 is 14 amino acids long. The CDR3 is CASSIGWGQETQYF. The CDR3 coding sequence is TGTGCCAGTAGTATCGGCTGGGGCCAAGAGACCCAGTACTTC.

This clone was detected only once. The chain is built from TRBV2 and TRBJ2-4; D is unresolved. The germline gives CDR1 SNHLY, CDR2 FYNNEI. Trimming stripped 0 bases from V and 3 bases from J, with 12 bases between. The CDR3 is 16 amino acids. As DNA, the CDR3 is TGTGCCAGCAGTGAAGCCCTGCCATATTACAAAAACATTCAGTACTTC. This sequence encodes CASSEALPYYKNIQYF.

With respect to this clone: A far larger clone is one nucleotide away, so this likely arose from a read error. The gene calls are TRBV2 and TRBJ2-1; D gene uncertain. The V end lost 2 bases, the J end lost 4 bases, and 0 bases lay between the germline ends. Germline V CDR1 and CDR2: SNHLY, FYNNEI. The CDR3 extends over 11 amino acids. The CDR3 protein is CASSEYNEQFF. CDR3 DNA: TGTGCCAGCAGTGAATACAATGAGCAGTTCTTC.

The CDR3 bases are TGTGCCAGCAGCTTAAGAGCGGTCTCCTACAATGAGCAGTTCTTC. Amino acid sequence: CASSLRAVSYNEQFF. V and J are TRBV7-9 and TRBJ2-1, with D tentatively TRBD2 (5 bases). Germline CDR1 reads SEHNR; CDR2 reads FQNEAQ (reference sequence). The CDR3 is 15 amino acids. Trimming removed 2 bases from V and 0 bases from J, with 8 bases in between.

The CDR3 is CASSGYTDTQYF. The DNA of the CDR3 is TGTGCCAGCAGTGGGTACACAGATACGCAGTATTTT. The chain has TRBV28 and TRBJ2-3; D is uncertain. V was clipped by 5 bases and J by 2 bases, with 5 bases between them. This CDR3 is 12 amino acids long. Germline CDR1 is MDHEN and CDR2 is SYDVKM.

This chain uses TRBV5-1 with TRBJ2-6; the match to TRBD2 covers 9 bases. Germline trimming cut 4 bases from V and 0 bases from J; bases unmatched to any gene: 11. The CDR3 is made up of 19 amino acids. Germline loops: CDR1 SGHRS, CDR2 YFSETQ. The CDR3 sequence: CASSEVAGELLSGANVLTF. CDR3 in DNA: TGCGCCAGCAGCGAGGTAGCGGGAGAACTCCTCTCTGGGGCCAACGTCCTGACTTTC.